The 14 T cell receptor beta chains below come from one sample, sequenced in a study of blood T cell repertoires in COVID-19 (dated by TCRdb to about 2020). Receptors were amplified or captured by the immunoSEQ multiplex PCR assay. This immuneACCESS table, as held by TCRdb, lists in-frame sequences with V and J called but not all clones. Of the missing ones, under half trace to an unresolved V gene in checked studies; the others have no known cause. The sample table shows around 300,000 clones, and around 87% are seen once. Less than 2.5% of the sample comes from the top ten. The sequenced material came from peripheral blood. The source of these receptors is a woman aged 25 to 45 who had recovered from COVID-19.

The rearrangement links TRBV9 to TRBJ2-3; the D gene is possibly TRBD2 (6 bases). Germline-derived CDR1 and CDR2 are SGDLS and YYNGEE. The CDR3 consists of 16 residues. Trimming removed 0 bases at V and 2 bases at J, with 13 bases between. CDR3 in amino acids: CASSVDWAGYTDTQYF. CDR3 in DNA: TGTGCCAGCAGCGTAGACTGGGCGGGGTACACAGATACGCAGTATTTT.

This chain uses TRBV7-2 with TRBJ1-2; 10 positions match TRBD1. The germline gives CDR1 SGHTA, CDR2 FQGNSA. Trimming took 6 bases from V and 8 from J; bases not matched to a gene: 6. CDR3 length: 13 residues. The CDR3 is CASRDRGGGGYTF. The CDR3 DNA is TGTGCCAGCAGGGACAGGGGGGGAGGCGGCTACACCTTC.

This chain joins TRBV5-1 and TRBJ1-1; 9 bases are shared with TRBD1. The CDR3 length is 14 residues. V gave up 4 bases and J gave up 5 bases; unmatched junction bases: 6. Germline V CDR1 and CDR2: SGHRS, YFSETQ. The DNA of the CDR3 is TGCGCCAGCAGCACAACAGGGGGCTGGACTGAAGCTTTCTTT. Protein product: CASSTTGGWTEAFF. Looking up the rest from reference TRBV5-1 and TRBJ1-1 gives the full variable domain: KAGVTQTPRYLIKTRGQQVTLSCSPISGHRSVSWYQQTPGQGLQFLFEYFSETQRNKGNFPGRFSGRQFSNSRSEMNVSTLELGDSALYLCASSTTGGWTEAFFGQGTRLTVV.

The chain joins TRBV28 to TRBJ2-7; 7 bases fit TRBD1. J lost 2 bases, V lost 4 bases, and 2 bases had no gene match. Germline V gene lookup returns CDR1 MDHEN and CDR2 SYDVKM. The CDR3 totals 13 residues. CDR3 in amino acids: CASSWDSPYEQYF. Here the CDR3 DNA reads TGTGCCAGCAGTTGGGACAGTCCCTACGAGCAGTACTTC.

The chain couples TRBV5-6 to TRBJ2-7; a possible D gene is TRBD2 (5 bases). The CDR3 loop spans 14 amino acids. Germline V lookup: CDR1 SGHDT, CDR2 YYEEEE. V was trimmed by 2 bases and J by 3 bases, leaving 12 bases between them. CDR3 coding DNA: TGTGCCAGCAGCTTCGGGGAGTCCATCTACGAGCAGTACTTC. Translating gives CASSFGESIYEQYF.

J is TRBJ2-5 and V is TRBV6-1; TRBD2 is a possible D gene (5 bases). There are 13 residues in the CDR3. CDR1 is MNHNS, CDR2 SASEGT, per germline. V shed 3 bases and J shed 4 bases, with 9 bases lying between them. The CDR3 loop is CASSDSGSETQYF. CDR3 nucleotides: TGTGCCAGCAGTGATTCGGGGTCAGAGACCCAGTACTTC.

CDR3 protein: CASRPYYDSYGYTF. The CDR3 bases are TGTGCCAGCAGGCCTTATTACGACAGTTATGGCTACACCTTC. The rearrangement joins TRBV5-4 to TRBJ1-2, with D perhaps matching TRBD1 (5 bases). The CDR3 spans 14 residues. The germline V and J ends were trimmed by 5 bases and 5 bases, with 16 bases remaining between them. Per germline, CDR1 SGHNT and CDR2 YYREEE (reference sequence).

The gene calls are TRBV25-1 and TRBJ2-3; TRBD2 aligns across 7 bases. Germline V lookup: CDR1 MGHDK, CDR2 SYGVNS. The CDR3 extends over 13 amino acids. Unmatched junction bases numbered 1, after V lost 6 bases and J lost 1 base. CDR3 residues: CASRLAGTDTQYF. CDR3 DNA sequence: TGTGCCAGCAGGCTAGCGGGCACAGATACGCAGTATTTT.

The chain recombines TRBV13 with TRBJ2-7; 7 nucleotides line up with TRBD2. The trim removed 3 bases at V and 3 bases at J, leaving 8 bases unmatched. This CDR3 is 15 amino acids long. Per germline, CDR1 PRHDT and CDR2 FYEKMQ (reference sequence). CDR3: CASSFLRRDYYEQYF. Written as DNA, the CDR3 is TGTGCCAGCAGCTTCCTCCGGCGGGACTACTACGAGCAGTACTTC.

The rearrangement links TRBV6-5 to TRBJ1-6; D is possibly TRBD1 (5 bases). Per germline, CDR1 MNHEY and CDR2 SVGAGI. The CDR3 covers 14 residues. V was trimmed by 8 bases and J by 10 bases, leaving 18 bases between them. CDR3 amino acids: CASRDPGVRSPLHF. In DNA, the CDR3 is TGTGCCAGCCGCGACCCGGGGGTAAGGTCACCCCTCCACTTT.

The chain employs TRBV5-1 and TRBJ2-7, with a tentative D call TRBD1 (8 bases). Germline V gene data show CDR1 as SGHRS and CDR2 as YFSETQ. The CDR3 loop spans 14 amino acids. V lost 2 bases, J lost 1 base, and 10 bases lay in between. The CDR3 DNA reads TGCGCCAGCAGCTTACAGGGGGGGTCCTACGAGCAGTACTTC. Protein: CASSLQGGSYEQYF.

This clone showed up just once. CDR3 amino acids: CASSPRLAGGPEQYF. Here the CDR3 DNA reads TGTGCCAGCAGCCCCAGACTAGCGGGAGGGCCTGAGCAGTACTTC. This chain connects TRBV7-2 to TRBJ2-7; 14 bases map to TRBD2. Per germline, CDR1 SGHTA and CDR2 FQGNSA. This CDR3 is built from 15 residues. With 5 bases clipped from V and 7 bases from J, the junction kept 7 bases outside the gene matches.

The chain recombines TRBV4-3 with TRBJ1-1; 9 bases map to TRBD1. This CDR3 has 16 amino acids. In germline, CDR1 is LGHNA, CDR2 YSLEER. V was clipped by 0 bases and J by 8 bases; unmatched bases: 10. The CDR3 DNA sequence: TGCGCCAGCAGCCAAGATCTCCGGGACAGGGAATCGGAAGCTTTCTTT. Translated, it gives CASSQDLRDRESEAFF.

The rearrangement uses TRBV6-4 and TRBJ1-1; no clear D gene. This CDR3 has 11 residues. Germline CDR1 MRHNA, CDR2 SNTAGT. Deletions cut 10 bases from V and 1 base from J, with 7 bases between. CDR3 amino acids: CATRQNTEAFF. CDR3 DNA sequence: TGTGCCACCCGACAGAACACTGAAGCTTTCTTT.